This paragraph reports one T cell receptor (beta chain). Its antigen is still unknown. Germline assignment: CDR1 SQVTM and CDR2 ANQGSEA. CDR3 length equals 14 residues. The sample is drawn from a study of CXCR3-negative and CXCR3-positive naive CD8 T cells. Whole-study results and caveats: No difference in surface CD5 was seen between naive subsets, and TCR strength was inferred from TRB CDR3 properties. Memory cells diverged, while naive CXCR3-positive and CXCR3-negative cells had similar TRBV-TRBJ usage.

TRB cDNA libraries were made by UMI-labeled 5' RACE. TCRdb re-called the 5' RACE reads and gives one entry per CDR3 protein, without DNA. The sample yields under 85,000 distinct CDR3 sequences, of which the top ten take up roughly 1.6%. This chain connects TRBV29-1 to TRBJ2-7; TCRdb picks TRBD1, but there is no DNA to check that call. Sequenced: naive CXCR3- CD8+ T cells from blood. Subset: CD45RO-CCR7+CD27+CD95- naive CD8+ T cells lacking CXCR3 (TNR3-). The source of this sequence is a human donor in good health. Some clones in this sample may be carry-over from other donors' samples. The CDR3 protein is CSVEHETGGYEQYF.